These 7 T cell receptor beta chains share one sample of origin, sequenced in a study of shared clonotypes between healthy human individuals. Repertoires were generated with immunoSEQ multiplex PCR, while TCRdb's copy carries only in-frame clones and drops some. The sample lists under 1,100,000 clones; approximately 72% were seen once. Sequencing input: memory CD4+ T cells sorted from blood. The sample's subset: CD45RA-negative fraction. These receptor sequences come from a man younger than 35 in good health.

In this sample, this clone turned up once. J is TRBJ2-5 and V is TRBV5-6, with unresolved D. The J call may be mistaken, given a closer DNA end match to TRBJ2-7. CDR1 is SGHDT, CDR2 YYEEEE, per germline. This CDR3 has 16 amino acids. In DNA form, the CDR3 reads TGTGCCAGCAGCTTTTCATTGAGTGGTGCCGGCTACGAGCAGTACTTC. Translated: CASSFSLSGAGYEQYF.

The sample holds a few counts of this clone. The V gene is TRBV18, the J gene TRBJ1-2; 9 bases map to TRBD1. Germline loops: CDR1 KGHSH, CDR2 LQKENI. The CDR3 contains 17 residues. J gave up 5 bases and V 1 base, and 11 bases lay outside the gene matches. The CDR3 loop reads CASSPLLQGQGGYGYTF. As DNA, the CDR3 is TGTGCCAGCTCACCACTGCTCCAGGGACAGGGCGGGTATGGCTACACCTTC.

This chain connects TRBV5-1 to TRBJ2-5; TRBD2 is a possible D gene (6 bases). This CDR3 has 17 amino acids. Germline CDR1 is SGHRS and CDR2 is YFSETQ. Trimming stripped 0 bases from V and 3 bases from J, with 18 bases between. The CDR3 reads CASSLEGRGGMEETQYF. For the CDR3, the DNA is TGCGCCAGCAGCTTGGAGGGGCGGGGAGGAATGGAAGAGACCCAGTACTTC. The entire variable domain, with the rest obtained from reference TRBV5-1 and TRBJ2-5, is as follows: KAGVTQTPRYLIKTRGQQVTLSCSPISGHRSVSWYQQTPGQGLQFLFEYFSETQRNKGNFPGRFSGRQFSNSRSEMNVSTLELGDSALYLCASSLEGRGGMEETQYFGPGTRLLVL.

The J gene is TRBJ2-1, the V gene TRBV29-1; D unclear. CDR3 length equals 11 residues. V was trimmed by 4 bases and J by 8 bases, leaving 9 bases between them. CDR1 and CDR2 (germline): SQVTM, ANQGSEA. The CDR3 DNA reads TGCAGCGTTGTCCCCGGGCATGAGCAGTTCTTC. Translating gives CSVVPGHEQFF.

The chain links TRBV21-1 to TRBJ2-2; the DNA was not used to check the table's D call, TRBD1. TRBV21-1 counts as a pseudogene. The CDR3 length is 23 residues. The CDR3 spells CASSKYFHFGTGGFGRNTGELFF. CDR3 bases: TGTGCCAGCAGCAAATATTTTCATTTCGGGACAGGGGGCTTTGGCAGGAACACCGGGGAGCTGTTTTTT.

The chain carries TRBV30 and TRBJ1-2; D is ambiguous. V was cut by 4 bases and J by 8 bases, with 14 bases left in between. Germline lookup yields CDR1 GTSNPN and CDR2 SVGIG (reference sequence). The CDR3 length is 12 residues. DNA for the CDR3: TGTGCCTGGACCCCCTTCGTAGCGGGCTACACCTTC. As protein: CAWTPFVAGYTF.

The V and J genes are TRBV5-4 and TRBJ2-5, with TRBD1 identical over 7 bases. The J call is uncertain, as TRBJ2-7 better fits the DNA end. The V gene's germline CDR1 is SGHNT and CDR2 YYREEE (reference sequence). The CDR3 covers 13 residues. The CDR3 coding sequence is TGTGCCAGCAGCTTTAGGGGGCGCTACGAGCAGTACTTC. The encoded protein is CASSFRGRYEQYF.